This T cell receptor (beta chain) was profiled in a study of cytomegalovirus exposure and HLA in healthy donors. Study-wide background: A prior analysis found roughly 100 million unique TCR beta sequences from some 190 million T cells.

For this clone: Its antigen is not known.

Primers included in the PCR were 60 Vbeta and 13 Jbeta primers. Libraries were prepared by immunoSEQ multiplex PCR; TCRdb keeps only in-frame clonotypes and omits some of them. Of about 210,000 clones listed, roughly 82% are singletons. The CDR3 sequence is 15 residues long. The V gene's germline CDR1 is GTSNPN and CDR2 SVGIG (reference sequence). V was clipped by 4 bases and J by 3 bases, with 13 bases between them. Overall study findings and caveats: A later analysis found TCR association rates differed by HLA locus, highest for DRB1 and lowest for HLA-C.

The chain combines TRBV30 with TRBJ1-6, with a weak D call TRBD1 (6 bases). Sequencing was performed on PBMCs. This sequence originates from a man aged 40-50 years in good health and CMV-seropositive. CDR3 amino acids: CAWTSQGIYNSPLHF. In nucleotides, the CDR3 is TGTGCCTGGACTTCACAGGGAATCTATAATTCACCCCTCCACTTT.